This T cell receptor beta chain derives from a study of T-cell reconstitution after alpha-beta-depleted transplantation in children. Researchers prepared the TCRbeta library using unique molecular identifiers, the study reports. TCRdb re-called the PCR reads through MiXCR, storing one row per CDR3 protein. The sample includes 98,000 or so distinct CDR3 sequences, about 6% of them seen just once. General study results and limits: Newly generated T cells supplied most T-cell counts and diversity one year post-transplant. Expanded graft clones numbering several hundred reportedly gave rise to alpha-beta T cells about two months after transplant. Surviving recipient T cells and thymic progenitors underlay high day-60 TCRbeta diversity in some patients.

This clonotype was found a few times. The target antigen is unknown. The V gene end was trimmed by 6 bases and the J gene end by 5 bases; junction bases not matched to a gene: 7. The CDR3 extends over 13 amino acids. This clonotype was sampled from a male patient aged 2-10 years who had a stem cell transplant for acute lymphoblastic leukemia, so the T cells may come from the graft donor. The V call is TRBV12-3 or TRBV12-4, the J call TRBJ2-7, with 7 nucleotides matching TRBD1. The sample in question was PBMCs, mostly from graft donor cells, obtained 360 days after TCRalphabeta/CD19-depleted stem cell transplant. The CDR3 is CASSPDRVHEQYF. CDR3 DNA: TGTGCCAGCAGCCCTGACAGGGTACACGAGCAGTACTTC.